This passage covers 5 T cell receptor beta chains from one sample sequenced in a study of cytomegalovirus exposure and HLA in healthy donors. The primer mix had 60 Vbeta and 13 Jbeta primers. Generated by immunoSEQ multiplex PCR, the TCRdb table keeps only in-frame clones and is missing some. The table records about 150,000 clones, around 84% of them present only once. Sequenced input: PBMCs. These receptor sequences come from a man younger than 45 in good health and CMV-seropositive.

The chain employs TRBV11-2 and TRBJ2-3; 7 nucleotides align to TRBD1. This CDR3 contains 15 residues. The germline CDR1 and CDR2 sequences are SGHAT and FQNNGV. The trim removed 5 bases at V and 1 base at J, leaving 6 bases unmatched. As DNA, the CDR3 is TGTGCCAGCAGCCTTATCGGACAGGGCACAGATACGCAGTATTTT. This sequence encodes CASSLIGQGTDTQYF.

The genes are TRBV5-1 and TRBJ2-5, with D possibly TRBD2 on 7 matching bases. CDR3 length equals 13 residues. Germline values: CDR1 SGHRS, CDR2 YFSETQ. V gave up 9 bases and J gave up 2 bases, with 14 bases separating them. CDR3: CATTGGRQETQYF. The DNA for the CDR3 is TGCGCCACCACGGGGGGCAGACAAGAGACCCAGTACTTC.

The chain employs TRBV7-9 and TRBJ1-1; maybe TRBD1 (5 bases). Trimming removed 4 bases from V and 5 bases from J, with 11 bases in between. The CDR3 extends over 13 amino acids. Germline CDR1 reads SEHNR; CDR2 reads FQNEAQ (reference sequence). CDR3 sequence: CASSSQVGTEAFF. The CDR3 DNA sequence: TGTGCCAGCAGCTCACAGGTGGGAACTGAAGCTTTCTTT.

This rearrangement joins TRBV2 to TRBJ2-3; possible D gene TRBD2, 6 bases. Trimming shortened V by 4 bases and J by 1 base, and 12 bases separated the two germline ends. CDR3 length: 15 amino acids. In germline, CDR1 is SNHLY, CDR2 FYNNEI. This CDR3 is CASSVRSGGTDTQYF. In DNA form, the CDR3 reads TGTGCCAGCAGTGTGCGTAGCGGTGGCACAGATACGCAGTATTTT.

The chain combines TRBV7-2 with TRBJ2-1, with TRBD2 matching over 13 bases. The germline CDR1 and CDR2 sequences are SGHTA and FQGNSA. With V trimmed by 5 bases and J by 9 bases, 13 bases remained unmatched. This CDR3 has 17 residues. CDR3 in amino acids: CASSHGPGLAGNGEQFF. CDR3 DNA sequence: TGTGCCAGCAGCCACGGACCGGGACTAGCGGGAAATGGTGAGCAGTTCTTC.